This TCR beta chain is from a study of T cell repertoires in cytomegalovirus infection. Overall study context: Researchers turned to recently identified HLA-C-restricted CMV epitopes as well as well-studied HLA-B-restricted ones. Signatures in public TCR beta sequences pointed to both CMV infection and matching HLA type. General study results and limits: Clonotypes of TCR beta that were HLA-C-restricted and CMV-specific dominated the ex vivo response. Carriers of CMV and the relevant HLA type were discriminated by public TCR beta frequency.

Germline V gives CDR1 SGDLS, CDR2 YYNGEE. The CDR3 is 16 residues long. After removal of 0 bases from V and 5 bases from J, the junction contained 9 bases not matched to a gene. TCRdb independently ran MiXCR on the reads; one entry per CDR3 protein. The data contain 650,000 to 900,000 distinct CDR3 sequences, approximately 30% of them singletons. In the case of this clonotype: Its antigen is still unknown.

This clonotype was sampled from a human donor in good health (CMV status not recorded). Some clones in this sample may be carry-over from other donors' samples. The V and J genes are TRBV9 and TRBJ1-1; 8 nucleotides line up with TRBD1. The starting material was cultured CD8+ T cells from PBMCs, obtained from culture after CMV antigen stimulation. For the CDR3, the DNA is TGTGCCAGCAGCGTAGCGGCAGGGGGCTTAGGGACTGAAGCTTTCTTT. It codes for CASSVAAGGLGTEAFF.